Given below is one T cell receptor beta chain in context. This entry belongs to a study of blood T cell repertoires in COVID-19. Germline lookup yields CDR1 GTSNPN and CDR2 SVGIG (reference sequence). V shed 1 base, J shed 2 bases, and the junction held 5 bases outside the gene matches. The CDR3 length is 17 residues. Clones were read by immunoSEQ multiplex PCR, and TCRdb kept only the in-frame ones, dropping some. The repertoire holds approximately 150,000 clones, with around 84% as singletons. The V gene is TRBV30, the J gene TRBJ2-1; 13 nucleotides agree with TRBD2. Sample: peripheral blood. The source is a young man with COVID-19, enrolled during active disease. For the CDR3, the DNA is TGTGCCTGGAGTGGCACTAGCGGGAGGGTCGCCTACAATGAGCAGTTCTTC. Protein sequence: CAWSGTSGRVAYNEQFF.